Listed below are T cell receptor beta chains from one sample, sequenced in a study of cytomegalovirus exposure and HLA in healthy donors. TCRdb's copy holds only in-frame clones and misses some; the assay was immunoSEQ multiplex PCR. The table lists 150,000 to 200,000 clones, about 85% of them singletons, with about 2% in the top ten. Sequencing was carried out using PBMCs. These receptors were obtained from a man between 18 and 35 years old in good health and CMV-seropositive. Each CDR3 is given with its conserved first and last residue. The D gene is left open where the match is weak. Clone sizes are given selectively: once, few, many, or a class where the clone is expanded.

clone size: -; D gene: -; J gene: TRBJ2-2; V gene: TRBV12-5; CDR3 protein: CATPGTLGGELFF; CDR3 DNA: TGTGCTACACCCGGGACTTTGGGCGGGGAGCTGTTTTTT
clone size: few; D gene: TRBD2; J gene: TRBJ2-2; V gene: TRBV5-4; CDR3 protein: CASSTIGLAGVGELFF; CDR3 DNA: TGTGCCAGCAGTACGATCGGACTAGCGGGGGTTGGGGAGCTGTTTTTT
clone size: -; D gene: -; J gene: TRBJ1-2; V gene: TRBV30; CDR3 protein: CAAPSGVSYGYTF; CDR3 DNA: TGTGCCGCCCCCAGCGGGGTGAGCTATGGCTACACCTTC
clone size: -; D gene: -; J gene: TRBJ2-7; V gene: TRBV6-5; CDR3 protein: CASSRTGKGSYEQYF; CDR3 DNA: TGTGCCAGCAGTCGCACAGGGAAAGGGTCCTACGAGCAGTACTTC
clone size: -; D gene: TRBD1; J gene: TRBJ1-1; V gene: TRBV10-3; CDR3 protein: CAITGRQGLNTEAFF; CDR3 DNA: TGTGCCATCACCGGTCGACAGGGGCTGAACACTGAAGCTTTCTTT
clone size: -; D gene: TRBD1; J gene: TRBJ1-6; V gene: TRBV5-1; CDR3 protein: CASSEDRGSSYNSPLHF; CDR3 DNA: TGCGCCAGCAGCGAAGACAGGGGGAGCTCCTATAATTCACCCCTCCACTTT
clone size: -; D gene: -; J gene: TRBJ1-1; V gene: TRBV10-3; CDR3 protein: CAIGRQGSVNTEAFF; CDR3 DNA: TGTGCCATCGGCCGTCAGGGGTCTGTGAACACTGAAGCTTTCTTT
clone size: once; D gene: -; J gene: TRBJ1-5; V gene: TRBV5-5; CDR3 protein: CASSGDISQPQHF; CDR3 DNA: TGTGCCAGCAGCGGGGACATTTCTCAGCCCCAGCATTTT
clone size: -; D gene: TRBD2; J gene: TRBJ2-5; V gene: TRBV9; CDR3 protein: CASSVGTGGQETQYF; CDR3 DNA: TGTGCCAGCAGCGTAGGTACCGGGGGGCAAGAGACCCAGTACTTC
clone size: -; D gene: -; J gene: TRBJ1-4; V gene: TRBV5-1; CDR3 protein: CASSKDQGLKEKLFF; CDR3 DNA: TGCGCCAGCAGCAAAGACCAGGGGCTTAAAGAAAAACTGTTTTTT
clone size: -; D gene: -; J gene: TRBJ1-1; V gene: TRBV7-9; CDR3 protein: CASSLRYSTGTPKKAFF; CDR3 DNA: TGTGCCAGCAGCTTACGTTACTCCACCGGGACACCTAAGAAAGCTTTCTTT
clone size: -; D gene: TRBD2; J gene: TRBJ2-3; V gene: TRBV19; CDR3 protein: CASSRTERGGIDTQYF; CDR3 DNA: TGTGCCAGTAGTAGGACGGAGCGGGGGGGCATAGATACGCAGTATTTT
clone size: -; D gene: -; J gene: TRBJ2-7; V gene: TRBV19; CDR3 protein: CASSIMSGGYEQYF; CDR3 DNA: TGTGCCAGTAGTATCATGTCAGGGGGGTACGAGCAGTACTTC
clone size: -; D gene: -; J gene: TRBJ1-1; V gene: TRBV14; CDR3 protein: CASSQDTVNTEAFF; CDR3 DNA: TGTGCCAGCAGCCAAGATACAGTTAACACTGAAGCTTTCTTT
clone size: -; D gene: TRBD1; J gene: TRBJ1-3; V gene: TRBV6-5; CDR3 protein: CASSTGGPGNTIYF; CDR3 DNA: TGTGCCAGCAGTACAGGGGGCCCTGGAAACACCATATATTTT
clone size: few; D gene: -; J gene: TRBJ2-2; V gene: TRBV19; CDR3 protein: CASSIGRDTGELFF; CDR3 DNA: TGTGCCAGTAGTATAGGGCGGGACACCGGGGAGCTGTTTTTT
clone size: once; D gene: TRBD1; J gene: TRBJ2-5; V gene: TRBV5-1; CDR3 protein: CASSNGQVYQETQYF; CDR3 DNA: TGCGCCAGCAGTAACGGACAGGTGTACCAAGAGACCCAGTACTTC
clone size: -; D gene: -; J gene: TRBJ1-1; V gene: TRBV27; CDR3 protein: CASSSRPPGLLMNTEAFF; CDR3 DNA: TGTGCCAGCAGTTCCCGGCCCCCAGGTTTACTGATGAACACTGAAGCTTTCTTT
clone size: -; D gene: TRBD2; J gene: TRBJ2-3; V gene: TRBV11-3; CDR3 protein: CASSYAGGGGDTQYF; CDR3 DNA: TGTGCCAGCAGCTATGCGGGGGGCGGGGGAGATACGCAGTATTTT
clone size: -; D gene: TRBD2; J gene: TRBJ2-1; V gene: TRBV19; CDR3 protein: CASSGQRGKVEQFF; CDR3 DNA: TGTGCCAGTAGTGGCCAGCGGGGGAAGGTTGAGCAGTTCTTC
clone size: -; D gene: TRBD1; J gene: TRBJ2-2; V gene: TRBV7-2; CDR3 protein: CASHSQGADTGELFF; CDR3 DNA: TGTGCCAGCCACTCACAGGGGGCGGACACCGGGGAGCTGTTTTTT
clone size: -; D gene: -; J gene: TRBJ2-7; V gene: TRBV15; CDR3 protein: CATSRSDSPYEQYF; CDR3 DNA: TGTGCCACCAGCAGATCCGACTCACCCTACGAGCAGTACTTC
clone size: -; D gene: TRBD2; J gene: TRBJ2-7; V gene: TRBV6-5; CDR3 protein: CASSSRRGSYEQYF; CDR3 DNA: TGTGCCAGCAGTTCTCGGCGGGGGAGCTACGAGCAGTACTTC
clone size: few; D gene: -; J gene: TRBJ1-1; V gene: TRBV7-9; CDR3 protein: CASSFLGRNTEAFF; CDR3 DNA: TGTGCCAGCAGCTTTTTGGGGAGGAACACTGAAGCTTTCTTT
clone size: -; D gene: TRBD2; J gene: TRBJ2-1; V gene: TRBV7-9; CDR3 protein: CASSPFGGRDEQFF; CDR3 DNA: TGTGCCAGCAGCCCGTTCGGGGGGAGGGATGAGCAGTTCTTC
clone size: -; D gene: -; J gene: TRBJ2-2; V gene: TRBV6-5; CDR3 protein: CAAGTVTGELFF; CDR3 DNA: TGTGCCGCCGGGACTGTGACCGGGGAGCTGTTTTTT
clone size: -; D gene: -; J gene: TRBJ1-1; V gene: TRBV5-4; CDR3 protein: CASSIGGVGDTEAFF; CDR3 DNA: TGTGCCAGCAGCATCGGGGGTGTAGGGGACACTGAAGCTTTCTTT
clone size: -; D gene: TRBD1; J gene: TRBJ2-7; V gene: TRBV5-4; CDR3 protein: CASIGDRGGNEQYF; CDR3 DNA: TGTGCCAGCATCGGTGACAGGGGCGGAAACGAGCAGTACTTC
clone size: -; D gene: -; J gene: TRBJ1-1; V gene: TRBV7-2; CDR3 protein: CASSLVRRNTEAFF; CDR3 DNA: TGTGCCAGCAGCTTAGTTCGCAGGAACACTGAAGCTTTCTTT
clone size: once; D gene: TRBD1; J gene: TRBJ1-6; V gene: TRBV19; CDR3 protein: CASRPTGQESPLHF; CDR3 DNA: TGTGCCAGTAGGCCTACGGGACAGGAATCACCCCTCCACTTT
clone size: -; D gene: -; J gene: TRBJ2-6; V gene: TRBV29-1; CDR3 protein: CSVENNRDKGCLTF; CDR3 DNA: TGCAGCGTTGAAAACAACCGGGACAAGGGTTGTCTGACTTTC
clone size: -; D gene: TRBD1; J gene: TRBJ2-1; V gene: TRBV7-3; CDR3 protein: CASSFDRDSYNEQFF; CDR3 DNA: TGTGCCAGCAGTTTTGACAGGGACTCCTACAATGAGCAGTTCTTC
clone size: -; D gene: TRBD1; J gene: TRBJ1-6; V gene: TRBV18; CDR3 protein: CASSLLAGTGLESPLHF; CDR3 DNA: TGTGCCAGCTCACTCCTAGCCGGGACAGGACTAGAATCACCCCTCCACTTT
clone size: -; D gene: TRBD2; J gene: TRBJ2-7; V gene: TRBV7-6; CDR3 protein: CASSLSGGPDEQYF; CDR3 DNA: TGTGCCAGCAGCTTGAGCGGGGGGCCGGACGAGCAGTACTTC
clone size: -; D gene: TRBD1; J gene: TRBJ1-1; V gene: TRBV4-3; CDR3 protein: CASSQDLAGGYTEAFF; CDR3 DNA: TGCGCCAGCAGCCAAGATCTGGCAGGGGGCTACACTGAAGCTTTCTTT
clone size: -; D gene: -; J gene: TRBJ2-2; V gene: TRBV6-5; CDR3 protein: CASKTAANTGELFF; CDR3 DNA: TGTGCCAGCAAAACAGCTGCGAACACCGGGGAGCTGTTTTTT
clone size: few; D gene: -; J gene: TRBJ2-5; V gene: TRBV19; CDR3 protein: CASSIGAVQETQYF; CDR3 DNA: TGTGCCAGTAGTATTGGGGCGGTCCAAGAGACCCAGTACTTC
clone size: -; D gene: TRBD1; J gene: TRBJ2-2; V gene: TRBV5-4; CDR3 protein: CASSSGQGNGELFF; CDR3 DNA: TGTGCCAGCAGCTCTGGACAGGGGAACGGGGAGCTGTTTTTT
clone size: -; D gene: -; J gene: TRBJ1-1; V gene: TRBV29-1; CDR3 protein: CSGYRVGTEAFF; CDR3 DNA: TGCAGCGGCTACAGGGTAGGCACTGAAGCTTTCTTT
clone size: -; D gene: -; J gene: TRBJ1-1; V gene: TRBV11-3; CDR3 protein: CASSALGGRNTEAFF; CDR3 DNA: TGTGCCAGCAGCGCCCTGGGGGGGAGGAACACTGAAGCTTTCTTT
clone size: -; D gene: -; J gene: TRBJ1-1; V gene: TRBV5-4; CDR3 protein: CASSPQGSVAFF; CDR3 DNA: TGTGCCAGCAGCCCCCAGGGGAGTGTAGCTTTCTTT
clone size: -; D gene: -; J gene: TRBJ1-1; V gene: TRBV7-8; CDR3 protein: CASSLATKGTEAFF; CDR3 DNA: TGTGCCAGCAGCTTAGCGACAAAGGGGACTGAAGCTTTCTTT
clone size: -; D gene: TRBD1; J gene: TRBJ1-2; V gene: TRBV27; CDR3 protein: CASSSGQNYGYTF; CDR3 DNA: TGTGCCAGCAGCTCGGGACAGAACTATGGCTACACCTTC
clone size: -; D gene: -; J gene: TRBJ1-5; V gene: TRBV4-2; CDR3 protein: CASSQTLGSNQPQHF; CDR3 DNA: TGTGCCAGCAGCCAAACCCTAGGAAGCAATCAGCCCCAGCATTTT
clone size: -; D gene: TRBD2; J gene: TRBJ2-5; V gene: TRBV6-5; CDR3 protein: CASRVGGTGETQYF; CDR3 DNA: TGTGCCAGCAGGGTCGGGGGGACTGGGGAGACCCAGTACTTC
clone size: -; D gene: -; J gene: TRBJ1-2; V gene: TRBV6-1; CDR3 protein: CASSLTWQGIYGYTF; CDR3 DNA: TGTGCCAGCAGTCTTACCTGGCAGGGTATCTATGGCTACACCTTC
clone size: -; D gene: -; J gene: TRBJ2-7; V gene: TRBV5-3; CDR3 protein: CARKGDTAGGSYEQYF; CDR3 DNA: TGTGCCAGAAAAGGGGACACGGCTGGGGGCTCCTACGAGCAGTACTTC
clone size: -; D gene: -; J gene: TRBJ2-7; V gene: TRBV7-3; CDR3 protein: CAIKLNGLPYEQYF; CDR3 DNA: TGTGCGATAAAGCTTAATGGGCTGCCCTACGAGCAGTACTTC
clone size: -; D gene: TRBD1; J gene: TRBJ1-1; V gene: TRBV7-8; CDR3 protein: CASSLTGQGLFDTEAFF; CDR3 DNA: TGTGCCAGCAGCCTAACGGGACAGGGCTTATTCGACACTGAAGCTTTCTTT
clone size: -; D gene: TRBD2; J gene: TRBJ2-1; V gene: TRBV7-8; CDR3 protein: CASSQREGRGVYNEQFF; CDR3 DNA: TGTGCCAGCAGCCAACGGGAGGGCAGGGGAGTATACAATGAGCAGTTCTTC
clone size: -; D gene: TRBD1; J gene: TRBJ1-6; V gene: TRBV7-2; CDR3 protein: CASSTGQGYNSPLHF; CDR3 DNA: TGTGCCAGCAGCACAGGACAGGGGTATAATTCACCCCTCCACTTT
clone size: -; D gene: -; J gene: TRBJ2-4; V gene: TRBV5-6; CDR3 protein: CASSQAHRVSENSQYF; CDR3 DNA: TGTGCCAGCAGCCAGGCGCACAGGGTAAGCGAAAACAGTCAGTACTTC
clone size: -; D gene: -; J gene: TRBJ1-1; V gene: TRBV4-2; CDR3 protein: CASSQGEGAEAFF; CDR3 DNA: TGTGCCAGCAGCCAAGGCGAGGGGGCTGAAGCTTTCTTT
clone size: -; D gene: -; J gene: TRBJ2-5; V gene: TRBV11-1; CDR3 protein: CASSRGHRGGDPSETQYF; CDR3 DNA: TGTGCCAGCAGCCGGGGGCACAGAGGGGGGGACCCTTCTGAGACCCAGTACTTC
clone size: -; D gene: -; J gene: TRBJ2-2; V gene: TRBV5-1; CDR3 protein: CASSPDTIGTGELFF; CDR3 DNA: TGCGCCAGCAGCCCGGACACCATCGGGACCGGGGAGCTGTTTTTT
clone size: -; D gene: TRBD1; J gene: TRBJ1-4; V gene: TRBV6-6; CDR3 protein: CASSYSGQGGEKLFF; CDR3 DNA: TGTGCCAGCAGTTACTCGGGACAGGGGGGTGAAAAACTGTTTTTT
clone size: -; D gene: -; J gene: TRBJ2-5; V gene: TRBV7-2; CDR3 protein: CASSRQVQETQYF; CDR3 DNA: TGTGCCAGCAGCCGACAGGTCCAAGAGACCCAGTACTTC
clone size: few; D gene: -; J gene: TRBJ1-1; V gene: TRBV2; CDR3 protein: CASSEALGGGTEAFF; CDR3 DNA: TGTGCCAGCAGTGAAGCCCTGGGAGGGGGCACTGAAGCTTTCTTT
clone size: -; D gene: TRBD1; J gene: TRBJ1-6; V gene: TRBV5-4; CDR3 protein: CASSKDRGQGLGSPLHF; CDR3 DNA: TGTGCCAGCAGCAAGGACAGGGGGCAGGGTTTAGGATCACCCCTCCACTTT
clone size: -; D gene: TRBD1; J gene: TRBJ1-2; V gene: TRBV5-1; CDR3 protein: CASSPGQGIVNYGYTF; CDR3 DNA: TGCGCCAGCAGCCCAGGACAGGGGATTGTTAACTATGGCTACACCTTC